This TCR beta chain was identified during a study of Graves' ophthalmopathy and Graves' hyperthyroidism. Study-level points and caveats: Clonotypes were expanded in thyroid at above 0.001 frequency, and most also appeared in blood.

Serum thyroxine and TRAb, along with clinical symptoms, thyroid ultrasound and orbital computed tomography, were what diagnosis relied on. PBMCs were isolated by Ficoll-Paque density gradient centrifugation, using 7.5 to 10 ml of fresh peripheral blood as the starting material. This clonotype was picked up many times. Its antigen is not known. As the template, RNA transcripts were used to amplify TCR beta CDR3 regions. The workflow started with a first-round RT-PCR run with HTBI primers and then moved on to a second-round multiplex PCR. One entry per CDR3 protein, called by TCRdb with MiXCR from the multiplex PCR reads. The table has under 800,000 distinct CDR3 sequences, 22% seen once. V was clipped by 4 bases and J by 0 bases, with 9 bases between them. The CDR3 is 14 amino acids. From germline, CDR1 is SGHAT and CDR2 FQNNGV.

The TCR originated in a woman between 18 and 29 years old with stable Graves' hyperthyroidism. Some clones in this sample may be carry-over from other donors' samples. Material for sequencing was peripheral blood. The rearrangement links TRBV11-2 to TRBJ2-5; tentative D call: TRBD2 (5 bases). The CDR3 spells CASSYPGYQETQYF. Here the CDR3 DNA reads TGTGCCAGCAGCTATCCGGGATACCAAGAGACCCAGTACTTC.